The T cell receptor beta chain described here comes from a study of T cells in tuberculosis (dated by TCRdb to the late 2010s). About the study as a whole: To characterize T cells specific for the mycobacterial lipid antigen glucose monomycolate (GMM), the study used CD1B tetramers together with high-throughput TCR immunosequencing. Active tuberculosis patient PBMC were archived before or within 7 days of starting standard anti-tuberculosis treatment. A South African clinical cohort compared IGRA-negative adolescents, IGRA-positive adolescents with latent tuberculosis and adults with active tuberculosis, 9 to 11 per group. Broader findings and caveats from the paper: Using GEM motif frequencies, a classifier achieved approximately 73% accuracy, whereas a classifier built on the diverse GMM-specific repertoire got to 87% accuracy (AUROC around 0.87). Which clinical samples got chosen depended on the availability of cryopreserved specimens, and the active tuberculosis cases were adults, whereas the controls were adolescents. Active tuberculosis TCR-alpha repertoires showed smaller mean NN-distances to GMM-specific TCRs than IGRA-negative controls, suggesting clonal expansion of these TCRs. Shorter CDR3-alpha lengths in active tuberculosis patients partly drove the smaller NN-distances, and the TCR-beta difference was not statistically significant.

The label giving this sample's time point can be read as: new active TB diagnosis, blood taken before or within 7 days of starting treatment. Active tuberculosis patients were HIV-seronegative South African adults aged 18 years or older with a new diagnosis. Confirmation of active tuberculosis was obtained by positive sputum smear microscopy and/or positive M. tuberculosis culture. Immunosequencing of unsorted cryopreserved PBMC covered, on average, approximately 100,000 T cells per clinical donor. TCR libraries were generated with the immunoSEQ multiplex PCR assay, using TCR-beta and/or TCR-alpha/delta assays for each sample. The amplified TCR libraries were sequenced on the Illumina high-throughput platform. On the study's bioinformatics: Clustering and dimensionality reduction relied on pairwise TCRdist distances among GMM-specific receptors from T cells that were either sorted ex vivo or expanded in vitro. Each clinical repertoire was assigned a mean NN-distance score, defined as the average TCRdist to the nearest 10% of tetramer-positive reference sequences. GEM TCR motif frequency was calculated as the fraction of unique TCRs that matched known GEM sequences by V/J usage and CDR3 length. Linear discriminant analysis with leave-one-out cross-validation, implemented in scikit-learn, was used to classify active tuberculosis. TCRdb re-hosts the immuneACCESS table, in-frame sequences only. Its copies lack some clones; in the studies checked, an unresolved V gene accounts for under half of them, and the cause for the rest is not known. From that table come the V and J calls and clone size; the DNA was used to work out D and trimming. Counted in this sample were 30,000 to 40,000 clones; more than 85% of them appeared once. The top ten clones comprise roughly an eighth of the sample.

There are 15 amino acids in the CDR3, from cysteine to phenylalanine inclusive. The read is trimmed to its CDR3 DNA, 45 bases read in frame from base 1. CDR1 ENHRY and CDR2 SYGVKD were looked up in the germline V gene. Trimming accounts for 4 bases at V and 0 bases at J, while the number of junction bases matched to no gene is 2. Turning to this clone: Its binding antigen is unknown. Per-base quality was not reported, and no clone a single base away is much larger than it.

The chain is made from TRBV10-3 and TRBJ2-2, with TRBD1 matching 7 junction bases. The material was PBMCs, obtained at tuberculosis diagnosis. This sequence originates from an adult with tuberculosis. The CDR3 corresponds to CAISGDSANTGELFF. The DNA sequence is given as TGTGCCATCAGTGGGGACAGCGCGAACACCGGGGAGCTGTTTTTT.